Listed below are T cell receptor beta chains from one sample, sequenced in a study of T cell responses to AZD1222 COVID-19 vaccine. TCRdb's copy holds only in-frame clones and misses some; the assay was immunoSEQ multiplex PCR. The data hold about 150,000 clones, with under 95% observed a single time. The input for sequencing was peripheral blood, taken on day 0 of AZD1222 vaccination. These receptors were taken from an adult in good health. The CDR3 runs from the conserved cysteine through the conserved F or W. The D gene is left open where the match is weak. Clone size, where shown, is once, few, many, or a class for clones that have expanded.

clone size: .
J gene: TRBJ2-1
CDR3 length: 15
V gene: TRBV28
D gene: TRBD2
CDR3 DNA: TGTGCCAGCAGTTTGGGTAGCGGGAGGGGGGATGAGCAGTTCTTC
CDR3 protein: CASSLGSGRGDEQFF

clone size: once
J gene: TRBJ2-2
CDR3 length: 13
V gene: TRBV7-2
D gene: .
CDR3 DNA: TGTGCCAGCAGCTTATTAGCGGTCGGGGAGCTGTTTTTT
CDR3 protein: CASSLLAVGELFF

clone size: once
J gene: TRBJ1-2
CDR3 length: 13
V gene: TRBV12-3/TRBV12-4
D gene: .
CDR3 DNA: TGTGCCAGCAGTTTTGGACAGCCCTATGGCTACACCTTC
CDR3 protein: CASSFGQPYGYTF

clone size: .
J gene: TRBJ2-7
CDR3 length: 16
V gene: TRBV12-5
D gene: .
CDR3 DNA: TGTGCTAGTGCCCTCTCGGCTGGGGGCCCTCTTGGGGAGCAGTACTTC
CDR3 protein: CASALSAGGPLGEQYF

clone size: .
J gene: TRBJ2-3
CDR3 length: 17
V gene: TRBV19
D gene: .
CDR3 DNA: TGTGCCAGTAGTATAGTGGGGGGTTCGCCTAGCACAGATACGCAGTATTTT
CDR3 protein: CASSIVGGSPSTDTQYF

clone size: .
J gene: TRBJ1-2
CDR3 length: 14
V gene: TRBV5-1
D gene: TRBD1
CDR3 DNA: TGCGCCAGCAGCTTAGGGACAGCCGGGACTGGCTACACCTTC
CDR3 protein: CASSLGTAGTGYTF

clone size: once
J gene: TRBJ2-7
CDR3 length: 13
V gene: TRBV28
D gene: .
CDR3 DNA: TGTGCCAGCAGTTTACGGACAATCTACGAGCAGTACTTC
CDR3 protein: CASSLRTIYEQYF

clone size: .
J gene: TRBJ1-1
CDR3 length: 14
V gene: TRBV3-1/TRBV3-2
D gene: TRBD1
CDR3 DNA: TGTGCCAGCAGCCCCCGGACAGGGGGCACTGAAGCTTTCTTT
CDR3 protein: CASSPRTGGTEAFF

clone size: .
J gene: TRBJ2-7
CDR3 length: 13
V gene: TRBV7-3
D gene: .
CDR3 DNA: TGTGCCAGCAGCCTGTCGAGGGGCTACGAGCAGTACTTC
CDR3 protein: CASSLSRGYEQYF

clone size: .
J gene: TRBJ2-3
CDR3 length: 13
V gene: TRBV7-8
D gene: .
CDR3 DNA: TGTGCCAGCAGCTTACTGGGTACAGATACGCAGTATTTT
CDR3 protein: CASSLLGTDTQYF

clone size: .
J gene: TRBJ1-5
CDR3 length: 15
V gene: TRBV21-1
D gene: .
CDR3 DNA: TGTGCCAGCAGCACATCGATGAGGAGCAATCAGCCCCAGCATTTT
CDR3 protein: CASSTSMRSNQPQHF

clone size: .
J gene: TRBJ2-7
CDR3 length: 12
V gene: TRBV7-9
D gene: .
CDR3 DNA: TGTGCCAGCAGCCAGAGGGGTGAGGGGCAGTACTTC
CDR3 protein: CASSQRGEGQYF

clone size: .
J gene: TRBJ1-1
CDR3 length: 15
V gene: TRBV7-2
D gene: .
CDR3 DNA: TGTGCCAGCAGCTTAACGTGGGCGGCGAACACTGAAGCTTTCTTT
CDR3 protein: CASSLTWAANTEAFF

clone size: once
J gene: TRBJ2-1
CDR3 length: 15
V gene: TRBV6-5
D gene: TRBD2
CDR3 DNA: TGTGCCAGCAGGGTGGGGACTAACTCCTACAATGAGCAGTTCTTC
CDR3 protein: CASRVGTNSYNEQFF

clone size: .
J gene: TRBJ1-4
CDR3 length: 14
V gene: TRBV7-6
D gene: TRBD1
CDR3 DNA: TGTGCCAGCAGCTCCCAGACAGGGGAAGAAAAACTGTTTTTT
CDR3 protein: CASSSQTGEEKLFF

clone size: .
J gene: TRBJ1-5
CDR3 length: 16
V gene: TRBV7-2
D gene: .
CDR3 DNA: TGTGCCAGCAGCTTAGATGCAGAAGAGGGCAATCAGCCCCAGCATTTT
CDR3 protein: CASSLDAEEGNQPQHF

clone size: .
J gene: TRBJ1-1
CDR3 length: 11
V gene: TRBV19
D gene: .
CDR3 DNA: TGTGCCAGTAGCCTGAACACTGAAGCTTTCTTT
CDR3 protein: CASSLNTEAFF

clone size: .
J gene: TRBJ1-5
CDR3 length: 13
V gene: TRBV2
D gene: .
CDR3 DNA: TGTGCCAGCAGCATAGAGAGCAATCAGCCCCAGCATTTT
CDR3 protein: CASSIESNQPQHF

clone size: .
J gene: TRBJ1-5
CDR3 length: 12
V gene: TRBV6-5
D gene: .
CDR3 DNA: TGTGCCAGCGGAGCTTCCCGGCGGCCCCAGCATTTT
CDR3 protein: CASGASRRPQHF

clone size: .
J gene: TRBJ1-6
CDR3 length: 15
V gene: TRBV6-5
D gene: .
CDR3 DNA: TGTGCCAGCAGGGCGTCACCCACCTCTAATTCACCCCTCCACTTT
CDR3 protein: CASRASPTSNSPLHF

clone size: .
J gene: TRBJ1-5
CDR3 length: 15
V gene: TRBV6-1
D gene: .
CDR3 DNA: TGTGCCAGCAGTGAATTCGCACAGGGCAATCAGCCCCAGCATTTT
CDR3 protein: CASSEFAQGNQPQHF

clone size: .
J gene: TRBJ1-1
CDR3 length: 16
V gene: TRBV7-9
D gene: TRBD1
CDR3 DNA: TGTGCCAGCAGCTTCCGACAGGGAAGAGGGAACACTGAAGCTTTCTTT
CDR3 protein: CASSFRQGRGNTEAFF

clone size: .
J gene: TRBJ2-1
CDR3 length: 16
V gene: TRBV3-1/TRBV3-2
D gene: TRBD2
CDR3 DNA: TGTGCCAGCAGCCACCCCGGACTAGCGGGAGTTCTTGAGCAGTTCTTC
CDR3 protein: CASSHPGLAGVLEQFF

clone size: .
J gene: TRBJ1-2
CDR3 length: 14
V gene: TRBV18
D gene: .
CDR3 DNA: TGTGCCAGCTCACCCGGGGAGGCGGAATATGGCTACACCTTC
CDR3 protein: CASSPGEAEYGYTF

clone size: .
J gene: TRBJ1-3
CDR3 length: 15
V gene: TRBV9
D gene: .
CDR3 DNA: TGTGCCAGCAGCGTAGATGGATCCTCTGGAAACACCATATATTTT
CDR3 protein: CASSVDGSSGNTIYF

clone size: .
J gene: TRBJ1-3
CDR3 length: 13
V gene: TRBV19
D gene: .
CDR3 DNA: TGTGCCAGTAGTGTTGGTGGTGGAAACACCATATATTTT
CDR3 protein: CASSVGGGNTIYF

clone size: .
J gene: TRBJ1-1
CDR3 length: 17
V gene: TRBV4-2
D gene: .
CDR3 DNA: TGTGCCAGCAGCCAAGGGTTTGGGGAAGGGGAGAACACTGAAGCTTTCTTT
CDR3 protein: CASSQGFGEGENTEAFF

clone size: .
J gene: TRBJ2-7
CDR3 length: 12
V gene: TRBV5-6
D gene: .
CDR3 DNA: TGTGCCAGCAGCTTGGCCCACTACGAGCAGTACTTC
CDR3 protein: CASSLAHYEQYF

clone size: .
J gene: TRBJ2-3
CDR3 length: 12
V gene: TRBV12-5
D gene: .
CDR3 DNA: TGTGCTAGTGGTCTACAGGCCCATACGCAGTATTTT
CDR3 protein: CASGLQAHTQYF

clone size: .
J gene: TRBJ2-5
CDR3 length: 13
V gene: TRBV7-2
D gene: .
CDR3 DNA: TGTGCCAGCAGCCGCGGGGCACAAGAGACCCAGTACTTC
CDR3 protein: CASSRGAQETQYF

clone size: .
J gene: TRBJ2-6
CDR3 length: 15
V gene: TRBV6-2/TRBV6-3
D gene: .
CDR3 DNA: TGTGCCAGCAGTCGGGCGGTCTCTGGGGCCAACGTCCTGACTTTC
CDR3 protein: CASSRAVSGANVLTF

clone size: .
J gene: TRBJ2-7
CDR3 length: 14
V gene: TRBV2
D gene: .
CDR3 DNA: TGTGCCAGCAGCGGACACACTCCTACCTACGAGCAGTACTTC
CDR3 protein: CASSGHTPTYEQYF

clone size: once
J gene: TRBJ1-5
CDR3 length: 13
V gene: TRBV5-8
D gene: .
CDR3 DNA: TGTGCCAGCAGCTTGCTGGGTTATCAGCCCCAGCATTTT
CDR3 protein: CASSLLGYQPQHF

clone size: .
J gene: TRBJ1-2
CDR3 length: 12
V gene: TRBV7-2
D gene: .
CDR3 DNA: TGTGCCAGCAGTTTGCGGGGTGGTGGCTACACCTTC
CDR3 protein: CASSLRGGGYTF

clone size: .
J gene: TRBJ1-1
CDR3 length: 15
V gene: TRBV10-3
D gene: TRBD1
CDR3 DNA: TGTGCCTCCAAGCCGGGACAGGGGGGTGGCACTGAAGCTTTCTTT
CDR3 protein: CASKPGQGGGTEAFF

clone size: .
J gene: TRBJ2-3
CDR3 length: 16
V gene: TRBV7-2
D gene: TRBD2
CDR3 DNA: TGTGCCAGCAGCTTAGGGAGCGGGAGGACCTCAGATACGCAGTATTTT
CDR3 protein: CASSLGSGRTSDTQYF

clone size: .
J gene: TRBJ2-4
CDR3 length: 14
V gene: TRBV7-9
D gene: .
CDR3 DNA: TGTGCCAGCAAGGGCATTGGGGGAGGTAACATTCAGTACTTC
CDR3 protein: CASKGIGGGNIQYF

clone size: .
J gene: TRBJ1-2
CDR3 length: 13
V gene: TRBV2
D gene: TRBD1
CDR3 DNA: TGTGCCAGCAGTGGGGGACAGGGATTTGGCTACACCTTC
CDR3 protein: CASSGGQGFGYTF

clone size: .
J gene: TRBJ2-2
CDR3 length: 16
V gene: TRBV7-8
D gene: TRBD2
CDR3 DNA: TGTGCCAGCAGCTCGGGACTAGCGGGGGGCGCAGGGGAGCTGTTTTTT
CDR3 protein: CASSSGLAGGAGELFF

clone size: .
J gene: TRBJ2-1
CDR3 length: 14
V gene: TRBV15
D gene: .
CDR3 DNA: TGTGCCACCAGCAGAGCCGCAGGGCAGGGTGAGCAGTTCTTC
CDR3 protein: CATSRAAGQGEQFF

clone size: .
J gene: TRBJ2-1
CDR3 length: 15
V gene: TRBV3-1/TRBV3-2
D gene: .
CDR3 DNA: TGTGCCAGCAGCCAATCGGCAGCCTCCTACAATGAGCAGTTCTTC
CDR3 protein: CASSQSAASYNEQFF

clone size: .
J gene: TRBJ2-7
CDR3 length: 15
V gene: TRBV4-3
D gene: TRBD1
CDR3 DNA: TGCGCCAGCAGCCATCGACAGGGCGGCGGCTACGAGCAGTACTTC
CDR3 protein: CASSHRQGGGYEQYF

clone size: .
J gene: TRBJ2-2
CDR3 length: 15
V gene: TRBV2
D gene: TRBD1
CDR3 DNA: TGTGCCAGCAGTGTCCAGGACAGGGTTTCCGGGGAGCTGTTTTTT
CDR3 protein: CASSVQDRVSGELFF

clone size: .
J gene: TRBJ2-1
CDR3 length: 15
V gene: TRBV9
D gene: TRBD2
CDR3 DNA: TGTGCCAGCAGCGTAAGCGGGGGGGCCGGGAATGAGCAGTTCTTC
CDR3 protein: CASSVSGGAGNEQFF

clone size: .
J gene: TRBJ2-1
CDR3 length: 15
V gene: TRBV6-5
D gene: .
CDR3 DNA: TGTGCCAGCAGTCCTCAGGGGGGGACCTACAATGAGCAGTTCTTC
CDR3 protein: CASSPQGGTYNEQFF

clone size: .
J gene: TRBJ1-1
CDR3 length: 17
V gene: TRBV7-3
D gene: .
CDR3 DNA: TGTGCCAGCAGCTTAACCGCCGGAGTCCACCGGAGCACTGAAGCTTTCTTT
CDR3 protein: CASSLTAGVHRSTEAFF

clone size: .
J gene: TRBJ1-5
CDR3 length: 11
V gene: TRBV7-9
D gene: .
CDR3 DNA: TGTGCCAGCAGCTTATCCGGGTCCCAGCATTTT
CDR3 protein: CASSLSGSQHF

clone size: .
J gene: TRBJ1-1
CDR3 length: 12
V gene: TRBV2
D gene: TRBD1
CDR3 DNA: TGTGCCGAGGGACAGTTGAACACTGAAGCTTTCTTT
CDR3 protein: CAEGQLNTEAFF

clone size: .
J gene: TRBJ1-6
CDR3 length: 11
V gene: TRBV2
D gene: .
CDR3 DNA: TGTGCCAGCAGTTCCAGCGTGAGTCTCCACTTT
CDR3 protein: CASSSSVSLHF

clone size: .
J gene: TRBJ1-1
CDR3 length: 14
V gene: TRBV7-9
D gene: .
CDR3 DNA: TGTGCCAGCAGCGAAACAGATATGAACACTGAAGCTTTCTTT
CDR3 protein: CASSETDMNTEAFF

clone size: .
J gene: TRBJ1-2
CDR3 length: 16
V gene: TRBV28
D gene: TRBD1
CDR3 DNA: TGTGCCAGCAGTTTTTGGTCGGAGAGGGACAGCTATGGCTACACCTTC
CDR3 protein: CASSFWSERDSYGYTF

clone size: .
J gene: TRBJ1-6
CDR3 length: 14
V gene: TRBV2
D gene: .
CDR3 DNA: TGTGCCAGCAGCTTAAGGACCGAGAATTCACCCCTCCACTTT
CDR3 protein: CASSLRTENSPLHF

clone size: .
J gene: TRBJ1-2
CDR3 length: 12
V gene: TRBV5-6
D gene: .
CDR3 DNA: TGTGCCAGCAGCTCCGCCGGGTCCCACTACACCTTC
CDR3 protein: CASSSAGSHYTF

clone size: few
J gene: TRBJ2-7
CDR3 length: 16
V gene: TRBV4-2
D gene: TRBD2
CDR3 DNA: TGTGCCAGCAGCCAAGTTAGCGGGGGGCCCTCCTACGAGCAGTACTTC
CDR3 protein: CASSQVSGGPSYEQYF

clone size: few
J gene: TRBJ2-7
CDR3 length: 11
V gene: TRBV6-6
D gene: .
CDR3 DNA: TGTGCCAGCAGTTACTCGAACGAGCAGTACTTC
CDR3 protein: CASSYSNEQYF